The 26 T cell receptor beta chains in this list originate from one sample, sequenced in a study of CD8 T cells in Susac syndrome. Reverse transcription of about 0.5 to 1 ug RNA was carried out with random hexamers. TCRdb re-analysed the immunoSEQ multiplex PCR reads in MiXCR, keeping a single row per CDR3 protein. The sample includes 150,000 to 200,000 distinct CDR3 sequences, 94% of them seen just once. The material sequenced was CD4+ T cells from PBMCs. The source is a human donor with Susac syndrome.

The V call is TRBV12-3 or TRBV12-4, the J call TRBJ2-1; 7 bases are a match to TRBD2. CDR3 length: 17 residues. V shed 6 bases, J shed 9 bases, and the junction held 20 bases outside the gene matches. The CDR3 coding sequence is TGTGCCAGCAGATCCCGGGACTATAAGTCCCCTACGGGTGAGCAGTTCTTC. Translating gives CASRSRDYKSPTGEQFF.

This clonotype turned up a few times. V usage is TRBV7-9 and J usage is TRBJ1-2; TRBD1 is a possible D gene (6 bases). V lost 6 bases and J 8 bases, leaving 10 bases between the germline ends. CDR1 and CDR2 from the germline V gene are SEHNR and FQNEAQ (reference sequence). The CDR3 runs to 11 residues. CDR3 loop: CASSTQGGYTF. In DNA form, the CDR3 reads TGTGCCAGCAGTACACAGGGAGGCTACACCTTC. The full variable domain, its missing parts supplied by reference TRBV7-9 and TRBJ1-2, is DTGVSQNPRHKITKRGQNVTFRCDPISEHNRLYWYRQTLGQGPEFLTYFQNEAQLEKSRLLSDRFSAERPKGSFSTLEIQRTEQGDSAMYLCASSTQGGYTFGSGTRLTVV.

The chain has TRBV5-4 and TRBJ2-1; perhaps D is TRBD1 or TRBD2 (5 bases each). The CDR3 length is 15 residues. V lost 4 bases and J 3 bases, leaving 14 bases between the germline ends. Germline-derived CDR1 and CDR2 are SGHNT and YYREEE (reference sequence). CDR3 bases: TGTGCCAGCAGCGGGGACCCCCTGGGCTACAATGAGCAGTTCTTC. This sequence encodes CASSGDPLGYNEQFF. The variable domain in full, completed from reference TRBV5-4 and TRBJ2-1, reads ETGVTQSPTHLIKTRGQQVTLRCSSQSGHNTVSWYQQALGQGPQFIFQYYREEENGRGNFPPRFSGLQFPNYSSELNVNALELDDSALYLCASSGDPLGYNEQFFGPGTRLTVL.

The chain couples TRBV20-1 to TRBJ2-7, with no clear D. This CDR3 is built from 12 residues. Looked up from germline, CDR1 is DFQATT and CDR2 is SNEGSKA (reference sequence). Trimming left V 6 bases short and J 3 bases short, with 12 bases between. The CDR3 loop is CSARASNYEQYF. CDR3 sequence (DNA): TGCAGTGCAAGGGCGTCGAACTACGAGCAGTACTTC.

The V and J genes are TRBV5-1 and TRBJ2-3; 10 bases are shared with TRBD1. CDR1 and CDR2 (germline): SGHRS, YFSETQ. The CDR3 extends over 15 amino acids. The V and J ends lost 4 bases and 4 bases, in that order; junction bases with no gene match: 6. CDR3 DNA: TGCGCCAGCAGCATCCAGACAGGGGGCGCAGATACGCAGTATTTT. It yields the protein CASSIQTGGADTQYF.

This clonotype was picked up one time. The CDR3 here is CSAQQDSGNTIYF. The CDR3 nucleotides are TGCAGCGCGCAACAGGACTCTGGAAACACCATATATTTT. The chain uses TRBV29-1 and TRBJ1-3, with D possibly TRBD1 on 5 matching bases. Germline CDR1 SQVTM, CDR2 ANQGSEA. Trimming took off 7 bases at V and 0 bases at J, with 10 bases between the two ends. This CDR3 comprises 13 residues.

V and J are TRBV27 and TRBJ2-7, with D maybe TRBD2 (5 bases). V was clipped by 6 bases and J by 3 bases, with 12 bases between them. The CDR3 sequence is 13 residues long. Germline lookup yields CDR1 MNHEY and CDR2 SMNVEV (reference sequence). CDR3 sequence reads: CASRTTGNYEQYF. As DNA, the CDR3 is TGTGCCAGCAGAACAACCGGGAACTACGAGCAGTACTTC.

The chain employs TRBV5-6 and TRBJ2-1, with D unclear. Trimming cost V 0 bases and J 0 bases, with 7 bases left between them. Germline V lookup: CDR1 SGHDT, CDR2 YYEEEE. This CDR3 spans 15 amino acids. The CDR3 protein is CASSLGPGSYNEQFF. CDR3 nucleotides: TGTGCCAGCAGCTTGGGACCGGGCTCCTACAATGAGCAGTTCTTC. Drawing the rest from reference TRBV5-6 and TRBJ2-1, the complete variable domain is DAGVTQSPTHLIKTRGQQVTLRCSPKSGHDTVSWYQQALGQGPQFIFQYYEEEERQRGNFPDRFSGHQFPNYSSELNVNALLLGDSALYLCASSLGPGSYNEQFFGPGTRLTVL.

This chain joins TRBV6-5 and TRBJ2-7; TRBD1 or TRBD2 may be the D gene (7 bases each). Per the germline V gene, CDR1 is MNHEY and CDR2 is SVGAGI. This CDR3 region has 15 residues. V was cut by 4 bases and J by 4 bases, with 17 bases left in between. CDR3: CASSSQGRVPYEQYF. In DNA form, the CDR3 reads TGTGCCAGCAGTTCACAGGGGAGGGTCCCTTACGAGCAGTACTTC.

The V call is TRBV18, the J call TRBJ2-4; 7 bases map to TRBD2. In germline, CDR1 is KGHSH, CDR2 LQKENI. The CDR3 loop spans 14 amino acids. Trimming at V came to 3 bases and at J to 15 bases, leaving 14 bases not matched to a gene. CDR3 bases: TGTGCCAGCTCACCGCCGGGAGGCACCGGAGCGAGGTACTTC. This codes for CASSPPGGTGARYF.

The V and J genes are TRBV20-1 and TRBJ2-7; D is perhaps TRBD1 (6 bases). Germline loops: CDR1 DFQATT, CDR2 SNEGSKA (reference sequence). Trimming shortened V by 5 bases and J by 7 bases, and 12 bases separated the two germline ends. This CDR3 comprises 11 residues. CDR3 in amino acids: CSAPGQREQYF. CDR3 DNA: TGCAGTGCTCCTGGACAGAGGGAGCAGTACTTC.

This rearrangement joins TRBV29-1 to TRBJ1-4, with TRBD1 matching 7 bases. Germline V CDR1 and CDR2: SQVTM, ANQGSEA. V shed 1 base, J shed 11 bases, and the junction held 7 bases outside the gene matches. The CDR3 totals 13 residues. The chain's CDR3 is CSVEVPGGRKLFF. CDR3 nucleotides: TGCAGCGTTGAAGTACCAGGGGGGAGGAAACTGTTTTTT.

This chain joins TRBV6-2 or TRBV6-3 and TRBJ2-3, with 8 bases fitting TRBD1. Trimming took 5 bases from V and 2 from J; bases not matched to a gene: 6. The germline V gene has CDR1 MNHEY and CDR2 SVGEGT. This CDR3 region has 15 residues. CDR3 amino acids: CASSVTGDNTDTQYF. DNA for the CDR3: TGTGCCAGCAGTGTGACAGGGGACAACACAGATACGCAGTATTTT.

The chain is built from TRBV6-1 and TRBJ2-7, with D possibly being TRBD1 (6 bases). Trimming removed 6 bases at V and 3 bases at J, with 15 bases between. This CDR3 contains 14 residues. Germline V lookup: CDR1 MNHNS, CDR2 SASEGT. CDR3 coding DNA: TGTGCCAGCAGGGTGACAGGTTCCAACTACGAGCAGTACTTC. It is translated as CASRVTGSNYEQYF.

CDR3 in amino acids: CSARLAGVYNEQFF. The CDR3 nucleotides read TGCAGTGCTAGACTAGCGGGGGTCTACAATGAGCAGTTCTTC. V usage is TRBV20-1 and J usage is TRBJ2-1; 10 bases align to TRBD2. The CDR3 totals 14 residues. Germline V gives CDR1 DFQATT, CDR2 SNEGSKA (reference sequence). The J segment lost 3 bases and the V segment lost 2 bases, leaving 1 base of the junction unmatched.

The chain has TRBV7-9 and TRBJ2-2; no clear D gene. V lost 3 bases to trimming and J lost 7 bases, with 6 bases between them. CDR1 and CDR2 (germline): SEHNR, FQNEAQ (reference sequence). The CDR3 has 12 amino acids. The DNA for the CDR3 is TGTGCCAGCAGCTTCGTTGGCGGGGAGCTGTTTTTT. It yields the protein CASSFVGGELFF. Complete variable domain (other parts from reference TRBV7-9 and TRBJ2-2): DTGVSQNPRHKITKRGQNVTFRCDPISEHNRLYWYRQTLGQGPEFLTYFQNEAQLEKSRLLSDRFSAERPKGSFSTLEIQRTEQGDSAMYLCASSFVGGELFFGEGSRLTVL.

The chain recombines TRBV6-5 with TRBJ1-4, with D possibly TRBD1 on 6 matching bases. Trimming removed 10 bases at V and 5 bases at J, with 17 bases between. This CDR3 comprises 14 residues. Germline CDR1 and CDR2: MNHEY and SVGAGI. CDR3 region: CATRGGFRNEKLFF. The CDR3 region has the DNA TGTGCCACCAGGGGTGGGTTTAGGAATGAAAAACTGTTTTTT.

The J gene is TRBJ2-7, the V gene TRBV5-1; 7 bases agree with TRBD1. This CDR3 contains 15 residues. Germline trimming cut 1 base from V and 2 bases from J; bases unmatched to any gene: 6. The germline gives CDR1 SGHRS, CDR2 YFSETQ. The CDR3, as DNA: TGCGCCAGCAGCTTGAATTTAGGACAGGCCTACGAGCAGTACTTC. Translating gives CASSLNLGQAYEQYF.

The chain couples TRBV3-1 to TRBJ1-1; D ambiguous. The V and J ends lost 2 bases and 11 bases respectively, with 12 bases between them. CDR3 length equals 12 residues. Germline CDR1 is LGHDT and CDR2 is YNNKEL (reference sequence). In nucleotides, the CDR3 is TGTGCCAGCAGCCAACCGCCCTTGAACGCTTTCTTT. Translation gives CASSQPPLNAFF.

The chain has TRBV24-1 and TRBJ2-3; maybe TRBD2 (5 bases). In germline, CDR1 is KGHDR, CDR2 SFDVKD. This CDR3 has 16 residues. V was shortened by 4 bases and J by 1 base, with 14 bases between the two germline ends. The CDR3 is CATSDPGRGGTDTQYF. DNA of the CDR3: TGTGCCACCAGTGACCCCGGACGGGGTGGCACAGATACGCAGTATTTT.

In DNA form, the CDR3 reads TGCAGTGCTAGAGGGACAGCCGGAGGTGAAAAACTGTTTTTT. It translates to CSARGTAGGEKLFF. The V gene is TRBV20-1, the J gene TRBJ1-4; D may be TRBD1 (6 bases). Trimming shortened V by 1 base and J by 7 bases, and 13 bases separated the two germline ends. CDR1 and CDR2 from the germline V gene are DFQATT and SNEGSKA (reference sequence). The CDR3 spans 14 residues.

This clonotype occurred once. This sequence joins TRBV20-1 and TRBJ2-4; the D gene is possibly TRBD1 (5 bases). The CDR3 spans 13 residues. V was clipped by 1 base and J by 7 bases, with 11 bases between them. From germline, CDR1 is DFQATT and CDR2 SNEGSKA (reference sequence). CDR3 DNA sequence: TGCAGTGCTAGAGGGGGCGTGAGTAACATTCAGTACTTC. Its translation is CSARGGVSNIQYF.

CDR3 region: CASSLPFGGMNTEAFF. CDR3 bases: TGTGCCAGCAGTTTACCGTTCGGGGGCATGAACACTGAAGCTTTCTTT. The chain uses TRBV12-3 or TRBV12-4 and TRBJ1-1; possible D gene TRBD1, 6 bases. The CDR3 extends over 16 amino acids. The germline V and J ends were trimmed by 2 bases and 0 bases, with 13 bases remaining between them.

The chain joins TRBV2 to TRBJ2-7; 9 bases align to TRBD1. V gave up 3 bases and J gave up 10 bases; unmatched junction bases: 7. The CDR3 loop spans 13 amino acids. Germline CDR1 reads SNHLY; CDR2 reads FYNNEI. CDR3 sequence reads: CASSDGTGYFQYF. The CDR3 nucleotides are TGTGCCAGCAGTGACGGGACAGGGTATTTTCAGTACTTC.

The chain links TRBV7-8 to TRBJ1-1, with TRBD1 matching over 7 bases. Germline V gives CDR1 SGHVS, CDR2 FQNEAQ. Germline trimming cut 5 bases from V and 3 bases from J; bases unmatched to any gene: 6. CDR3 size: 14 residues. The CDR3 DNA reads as TGTGCCAGCAGCGGAAAGACAGGGTACACTGAAGCTTTCTTT. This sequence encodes CASSGKTGYTEAFF.

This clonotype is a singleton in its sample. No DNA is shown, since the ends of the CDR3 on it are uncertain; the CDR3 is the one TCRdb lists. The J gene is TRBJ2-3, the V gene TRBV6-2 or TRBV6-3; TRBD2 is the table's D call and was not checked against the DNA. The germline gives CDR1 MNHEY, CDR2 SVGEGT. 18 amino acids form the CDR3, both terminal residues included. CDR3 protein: CASSSSILAGGSTDTQYF.